Presented here are 17 T cell receptor beta chains from one specimen sequenced in a study of TIL therapy for anti-PD-1-resistant metastatic lung cancer. The time point is: pre-treatment sample, taken before nivolumab and TIL therapy. The libraries were made with immunoSEQ v3. The data were produced by immunoSEQ multiplex PCR, yet TCRdb's version contains in-frame clones alone and is incomplete. The sample consists of more than 50,000 clones, more than 75% of them appearing once. Sample: blood, taken at baseline. All receptors come from a person between 30 and 79 years old with non-small cell lung cancer.

This sequence joins TRBV18 and TRBJ2-7; D possibly uses TRBD1 or TRBD2 (5 bases each). V was shortened by 3 bases and J by 5 bases, with 17 bases between the two germline ends. Per germline, CDR1 KGHSH and CDR2 LQKENI. The CDR3 sequence is 15 residues long. The DNA of the CDR3 is TGTGCCAGCTCACCCAGCCCGGGACGCCCTGACGAGCAGTACTTC. This gives the protein CASSPSPGRPDEQYF.

The rearrangement joins TRBV4-1 to TRBJ2-2; 12 positions agree with TRBD2. Germline values: CDR1 MGHRA, CDR2 YSYEKL. The CDR3 covers 17 residues. V lost 4 bases and J lost 4; bases outside the gene matches: 7. Here the CDR3 reads CASSRRLAGVGTGELFF. The CDR3, as DNA: TGCGCCAGCAGCCGCCGACTAGCGGGAGTCGGCACCGGGGAGCTGTTTTTT.

This rearrangement joins TRBV3-1 (or the pseudogene TRBV3-2) to TRBJ1-1; D possibly corresponds to TRBD1 (6 bases). V gave up 2 bases and J gave up 4 bases, with 14 bases separating them. The V gene's germline CDR1 is LGHDT and CDR2 YNNKEL (reference sequence). CDR3 length equals 15 residues. DNA of the CDR3: TGTGCCAGCAGCCAAAATACAGGGTCGGGCACTGAAGCTTTCTTT. Its protein is CASSQNTGSGTEAFF.

This rearrangement joins TRBV5-1 to TRBJ2-7, with TRBD2 identical over 10 bases. The CDR3 has 14 amino acids. Germline lookup yields CDR1 SGHRS and CDR2 YFSETQ. Trimming at V came to 2 bases and at J to 2 bases, leaving 1 base not matched to a gene. The CDR3 loop reads CASSLAGGTYEQYF. The CDR3 bases are TGCGCCAGCAGCTTAGCGGGAGGGACCTACGAGCAGTACTTC.

This chain uses TRBV6-1 with TRBJ2-7; tentatively, D is TRBD1 (6 bases). V lost 3 bases and J lost 2, with 11 bases in between. This CDR3 has 14 amino acids. In germline, CDR1 is MNHNS, CDR2 SASEGT. CDR3 in amino acids: CASSDLRGPYEQYF. The DNA of the CDR3 is TGTGCCAGCAGTGATCTCAGGGGCCCCTACGAGCAGTACTTC.

The count of this clone is one. J is TRBJ1-2 and V is TRBV10-3; D gene unclear. V was pared by 3 bases and J by 2 bases, with 1 base between. This CDR3 is built from 11 residues. CDR1 is ENHRY and CDR2 is SYGVKD in the germline V gene. CDR3 sequence reads: CAISENYGYTF. The CDR3 DNA sequence: TGTGCCATCAGTGAAAACTATGGCTACACCTTC.

The V gene is TRBV6-5, the J gene TRBJ2-1; TRBD2 agrees at 12 bases. The CDR3 contains 15 residues. Germline CDR1 and CDR2: MNHEY and SVGAGI. Trimming at V came to 5 bases and at J to 4 bases, leaving 3 bases not matched to a gene. The CDR3 loop reads CASSRTSGKYNEQFF. The CDR3 DNA reads as TGTGCCAGCAGTAGGACTAGCGGGAAGTACAATGAGCAGTTCTTC.

The chain recombines TRBV11-2 with TRBJ2-6, with TRBD1 matching 7 bases. The CDR3 has 18 amino acids. CDR1 is SGHAT, CDR2 FQNNGV, per germline. With 6 bases clipped from V and 0 bases from J, the junction kept 11 bases outside the gene matches. The DNA of the CDR3 is TGTGCCAGCAGATACCGGGACAGAATACGCTCTGGGGCCAACGTCCTGACTTTC. It encodes CASRYRDRIRSGANVLTF.

The gene calls are TRBV2 and TRBJ1-1; 9 bases are shared with TRBD1. V shed 6 bases, J shed 0 bases, and the junction held 8 bases outside the gene matches. Germline V gene data show CDR1 as SNHLY and CDR2 as FYNNEI. CDR3 size: 16 residues. CDR3 amino acids: CASRARTGAVNTEAFF. As DNA, the CDR3 is TGTGCCAGCAGGGCCAGGACAGGGGCGGTGAACACTGAAGCTTTCTTT.

This chain links TRBV28 with TRBJ2-7; 12 bases are a match to TRBD2. V shed 1 base, J shed 2 bases, and the junction held 6 bases outside the gene matches. CDR1 is MDHEN and CDR2 is SYDVKM in the germline V gene. CDR3 length equals 17 residues. Written as DNA, the CDR3 is TGTGCCAGCAGTTTATCCTCGACTAGCGGGGGTACCTACGAGCAGTACTTC. It translates to CASSLSSTSGGTYEQYF.

This chain uses TRBV5-4 with TRBJ1-6, with D uncertain. Trimming left V 8 bases short and J 1 base short, with 16 bases between. Germline loops: CDR1 SGHNT, CDR2 YYREEE (reference sequence). The CDR3 runs 16 residues. CDR3 DNA: TGTGCCAGTATGGCCCGCGGGAGTTCCTATAATTCACCCCTCCACTTT. It specifies CASMARGSSYNSPLHF.

V usage is TRBV4-1 and J usage is TRBJ1-4, with TRBD1 matching over 8 bases. V lost 5 bases to trimming and J lost 0 bases; unmatched junction nucleotides: 14. CDR1 and CDR2 (germline): MGHRA, YSYEKL. The CDR3 contains 19 residues. CDR3: CASSAGGTGFLATNEKLFF. CDR3 nucleotides: TGCGCCAGCAGCGCTGGGGGGACAGGATTTCTGGCAACTAATGAAAAACTGTTTTTT.

The chain uses TRBV12-3 or TRBV12-4 and TRBJ1-5; 7 nucleotides align to TRBD1. The V and J ends lost 6 bases and 7 bases, in that order; junction bases with no gene match: 6. CDR3 length: 13 residues. The CDR3 here is CASRDREGQPQHF. The CDR3 coding sequence is TGTGCCAGCAGAGACAGGGAAGGGCAGCCCCAGCATTTT.

As DNA, the CDR3 is TGTGCCAGCAAGTCGACAGGGGATACTGAAGCTTTCTTT. This sequence encodes CASKSTGDTEAFF. V and J are TRBV2 and TRBJ1-1; TRBD1 aligns across 8 bases. Germline lookup yields CDR1 SNHLY and CDR2 FYNNEI. V lost 7 bases, J lost 5 bases, and 6 bases stayed unmatched. The CDR3 is made up of 13 amino acids.

The chain carries TRBV13 and TRBJ2-7, with D perhaps matching TRBD1 (6 bases). The V end was cut by 3 bases, the J end by 2 bases, with 11 bases between. This CDR3 comprises 14 residues. Germline CDR1 PRHDT, CDR2 FYEKMQ (reference sequence). The DNA for the CDR3 is TGTGCCAGCAGCTTCTACAGGGCCGCCTACGAGCAGTACTTC. It codes for CASSFYRAAYEQYF.

This chain uses TRBV4-2 with TRBJ2-6; no reliable D call. From germline, CDR1 is LGHNA and CDR2 YNFKEQ. The CDR3 runs to 16 residues. Trimming removed 1 base from V and 0 bases from J, with 7 bases in between. The CDR3 DNA is TGTGCCAGCAGCCAAGGGACCGGCTCTGGGGCCAACGTCCTGACTTTC. Residues: CASSQGTGSGANVLTF.

For the CDR3, the DNA is TGTGCCAGCAGCAATGACGGCTTGAACACTGAAGCTTTCTTT. This gives the protein CASSNDGLNTEAFF. The chain is built from TRBV9 and TRBJ1-1; the D is unclear. CDR3 size: 14 residues. Germline V CDR1 and CDR2: SGDLS, YYNGEE. V was cut by 4 bases and J by 0 bases, with 10 bases left in between.